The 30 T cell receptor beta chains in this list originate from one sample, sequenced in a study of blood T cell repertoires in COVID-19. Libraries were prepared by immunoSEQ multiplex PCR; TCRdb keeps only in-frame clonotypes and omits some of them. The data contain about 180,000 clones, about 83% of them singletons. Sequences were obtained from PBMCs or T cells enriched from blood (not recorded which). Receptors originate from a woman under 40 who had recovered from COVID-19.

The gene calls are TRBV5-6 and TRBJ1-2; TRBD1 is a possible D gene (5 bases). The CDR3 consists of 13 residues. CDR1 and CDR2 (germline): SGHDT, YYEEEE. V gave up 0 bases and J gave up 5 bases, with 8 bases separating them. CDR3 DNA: TGTGCCAGCAGCTTGGGACGGACATATGGCTACACCTTC. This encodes CASSLGRTYGYTF. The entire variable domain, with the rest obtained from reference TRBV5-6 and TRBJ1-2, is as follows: DAGVTQSPTHLIKTRGQQVTLRCSPKSGHDTVSWYQQALGQGPQFIFQYYEEEERQRGNFPDRFSGHQFPNYSSELNVNALLLGDSALYLCASSLGRTYGYTFGSGTRLTVV.

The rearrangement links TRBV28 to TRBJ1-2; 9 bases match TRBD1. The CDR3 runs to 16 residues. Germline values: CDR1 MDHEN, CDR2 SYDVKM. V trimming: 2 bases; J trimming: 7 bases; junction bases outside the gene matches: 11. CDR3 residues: CASSLGGTGRLRGYTF. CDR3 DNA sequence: TGTGCCAGCAGTTTAGGGGGGACAGGGCGCTTGCGTGGCTACACCTTC.

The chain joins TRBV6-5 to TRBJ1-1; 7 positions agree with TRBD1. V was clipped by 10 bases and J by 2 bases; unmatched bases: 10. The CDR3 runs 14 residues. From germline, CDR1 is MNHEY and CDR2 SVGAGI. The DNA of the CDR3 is TGTGCCATAACGGACAGGCATGGTAACACTGAAGCTTTCTTT. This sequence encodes CAITDRHGNTEAFF.

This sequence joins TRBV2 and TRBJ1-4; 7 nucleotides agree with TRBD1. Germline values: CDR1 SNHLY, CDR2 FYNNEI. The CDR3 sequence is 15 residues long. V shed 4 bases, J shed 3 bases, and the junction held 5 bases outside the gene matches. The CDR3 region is CASSVSGQPNEKLFF. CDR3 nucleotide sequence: TGTGCCAGCAGTGTTTCGGGACAGCCTAATGAAAAACTGTTTTTT.

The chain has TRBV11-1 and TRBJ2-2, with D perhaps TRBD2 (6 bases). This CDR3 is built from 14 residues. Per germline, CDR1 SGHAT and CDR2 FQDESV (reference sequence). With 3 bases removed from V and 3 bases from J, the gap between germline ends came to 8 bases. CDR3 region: CASSLWEDTGELFF. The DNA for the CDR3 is TGTGCCAGCAGCTTGTGGGAGGACACCGGGGAGCTGTTTTTT.

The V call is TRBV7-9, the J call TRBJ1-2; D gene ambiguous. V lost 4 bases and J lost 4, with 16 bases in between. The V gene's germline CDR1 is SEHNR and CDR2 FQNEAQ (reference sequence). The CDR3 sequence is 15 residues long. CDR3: CASSSPTKSGYGYTF. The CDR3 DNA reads TGTGCCAGCAGCTCCCCTACTAAGTCGGGCTATGGCTACACCTTC.

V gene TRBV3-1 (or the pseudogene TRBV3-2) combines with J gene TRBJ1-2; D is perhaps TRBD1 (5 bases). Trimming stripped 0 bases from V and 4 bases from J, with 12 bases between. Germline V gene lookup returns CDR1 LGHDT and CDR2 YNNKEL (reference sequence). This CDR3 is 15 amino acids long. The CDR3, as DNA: TGTGCCAGCAGCCAAGATCTGGCCGGGGGCTATGGCTACACCTTC. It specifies CASSQDLAGGYGYTF.

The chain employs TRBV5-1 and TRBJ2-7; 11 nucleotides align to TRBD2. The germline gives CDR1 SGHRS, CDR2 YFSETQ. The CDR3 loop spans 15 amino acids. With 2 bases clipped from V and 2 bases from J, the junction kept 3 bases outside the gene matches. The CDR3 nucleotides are TGCGCCAGCAGCTTCACTAGCGGGAGAGCCTACGAGCAGTACTTC. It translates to CASSFTSGRAYEQYF.

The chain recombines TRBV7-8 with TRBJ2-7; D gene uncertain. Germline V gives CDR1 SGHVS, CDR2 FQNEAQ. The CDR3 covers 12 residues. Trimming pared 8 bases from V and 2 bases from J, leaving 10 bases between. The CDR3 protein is CASGQTAYEQYF. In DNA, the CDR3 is TGTGCCAGCGGCCAAACGGCCTACGAGCAGTACTTC.

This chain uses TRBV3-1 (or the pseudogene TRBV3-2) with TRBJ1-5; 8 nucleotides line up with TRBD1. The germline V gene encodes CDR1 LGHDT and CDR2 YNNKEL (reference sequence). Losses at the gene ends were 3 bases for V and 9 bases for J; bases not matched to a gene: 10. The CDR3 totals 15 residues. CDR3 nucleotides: TGTGCCAGCAGCCAGGCTTCAGGGGGCAGGGGGCCCCAGCATTTT. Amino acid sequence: CASSQASGGRGPQHF.

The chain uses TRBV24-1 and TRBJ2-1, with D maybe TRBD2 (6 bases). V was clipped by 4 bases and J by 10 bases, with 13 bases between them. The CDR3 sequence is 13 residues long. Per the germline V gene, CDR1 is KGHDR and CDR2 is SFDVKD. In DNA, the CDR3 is TGTGCCACCAGTGAACGAGTGGAGGGGGAGCAGTTCTTC. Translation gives CATSERVEGEQFF.

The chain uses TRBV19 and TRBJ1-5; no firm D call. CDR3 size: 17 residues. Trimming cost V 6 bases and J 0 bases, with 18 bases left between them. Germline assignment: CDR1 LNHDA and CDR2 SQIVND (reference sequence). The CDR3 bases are TGTGCCAGTAGGGACTCTCCGGCGGGGTATAGCAATCAGCCCCAGCATTTT. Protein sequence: CASRDSPAGYSNQPQHF.

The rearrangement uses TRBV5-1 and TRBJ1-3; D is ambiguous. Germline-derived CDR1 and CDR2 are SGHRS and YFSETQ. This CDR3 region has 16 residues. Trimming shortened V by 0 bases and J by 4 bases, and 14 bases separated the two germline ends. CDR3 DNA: TGCGCCAGCAGCTTGGTCACGGGGAGAGGAGGAAACACCATATATTTT. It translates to CASSLVTGRGGNTIYF.

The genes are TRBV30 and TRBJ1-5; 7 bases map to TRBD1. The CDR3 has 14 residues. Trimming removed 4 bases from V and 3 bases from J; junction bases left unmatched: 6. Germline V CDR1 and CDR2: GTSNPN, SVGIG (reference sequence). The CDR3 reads CAWTPGQFNQPQHF. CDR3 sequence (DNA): TGTGCCTGGACGCCGGGACAGTTCAATCAGCCCCAGCATTTT.

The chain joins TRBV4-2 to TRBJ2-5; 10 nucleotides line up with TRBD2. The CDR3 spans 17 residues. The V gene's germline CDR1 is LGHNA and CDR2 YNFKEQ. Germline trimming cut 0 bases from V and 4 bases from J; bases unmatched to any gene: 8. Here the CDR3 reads CASSQDLGASGRETQYF. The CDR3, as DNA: TGTGCCAGCAGCCAAGACCTCGGGGCTAGCGGGAGAGAGACCCAGTACTTC.

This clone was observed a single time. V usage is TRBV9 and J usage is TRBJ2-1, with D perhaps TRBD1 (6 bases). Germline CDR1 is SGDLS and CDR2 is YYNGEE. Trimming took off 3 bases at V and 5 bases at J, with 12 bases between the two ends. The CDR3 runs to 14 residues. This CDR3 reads CASSDGTPNNEQFF. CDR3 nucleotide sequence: TGTGCCAGCAGCGACGGGACACCTAACAATGAGCAGTTCTTC.

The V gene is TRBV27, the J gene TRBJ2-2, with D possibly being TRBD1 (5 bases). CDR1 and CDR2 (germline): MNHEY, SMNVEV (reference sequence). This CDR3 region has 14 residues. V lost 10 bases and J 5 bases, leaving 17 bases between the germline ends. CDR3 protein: CATGHQGLTGELFF. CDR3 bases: TGTGCCACCGGACATCAGGGATTAACCGGGGAGCTGTTTTTT.

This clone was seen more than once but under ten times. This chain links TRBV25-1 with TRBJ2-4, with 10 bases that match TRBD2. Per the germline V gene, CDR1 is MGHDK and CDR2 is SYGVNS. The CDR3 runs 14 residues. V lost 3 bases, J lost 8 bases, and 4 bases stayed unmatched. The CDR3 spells CASSDSGRVHIQYF. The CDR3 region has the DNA TGTGCCAGCAGTGACAGCGGGAGGGTTCACATTCAGTACTTC.

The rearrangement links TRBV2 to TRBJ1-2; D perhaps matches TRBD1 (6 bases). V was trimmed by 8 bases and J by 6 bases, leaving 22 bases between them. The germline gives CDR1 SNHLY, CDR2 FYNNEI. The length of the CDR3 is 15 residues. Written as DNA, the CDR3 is TGTGCCAGCGACCACCGGGACACAAGCACCGATGGCTACACCTTC. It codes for CASDHRDTSTDGYTF.

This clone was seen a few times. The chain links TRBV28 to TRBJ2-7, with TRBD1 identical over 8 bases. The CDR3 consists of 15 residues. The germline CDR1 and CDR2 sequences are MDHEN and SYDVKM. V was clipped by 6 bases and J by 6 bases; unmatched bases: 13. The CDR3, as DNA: TGTGCCAGCAGGCCCAGGGACAGGCTCTCTAGCGAGCAGTACTTC. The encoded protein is CASRPRDRLSSEQYF. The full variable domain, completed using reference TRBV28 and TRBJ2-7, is DVKVTQSSRYLVKRTGEKVFLECVQDMDHENMFWYRQDPGLGLRLIYFSYDVKMKEKGDIPEGYSVSREKKERFSLILESASTNQTSMYLCASRPRDRLSSEQYFGPGTRLTVT.

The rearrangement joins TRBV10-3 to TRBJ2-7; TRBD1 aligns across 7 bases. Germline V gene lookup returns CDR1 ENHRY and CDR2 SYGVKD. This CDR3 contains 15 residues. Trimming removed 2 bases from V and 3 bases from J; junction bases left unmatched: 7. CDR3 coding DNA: TGTGCCATCAGTGAGAGCGATTGGGACAGCTACGAGCAGTACTTC. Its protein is CAISESDWDSYEQYF.

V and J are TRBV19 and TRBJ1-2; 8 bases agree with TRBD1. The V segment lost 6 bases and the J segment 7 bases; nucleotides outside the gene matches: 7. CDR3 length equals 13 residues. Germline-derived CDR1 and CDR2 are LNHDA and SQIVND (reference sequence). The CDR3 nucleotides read TGTGCCAGTAGGAGCAGGGGGCAAGTTGGCTACACCTTC. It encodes CASRSRGQVGYTF.

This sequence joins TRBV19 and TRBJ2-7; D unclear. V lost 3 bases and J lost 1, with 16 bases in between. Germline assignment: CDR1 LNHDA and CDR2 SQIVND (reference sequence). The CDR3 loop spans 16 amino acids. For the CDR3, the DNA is TGTGCCAGTAGTATTTCTTCAGGCTTTTTTTCCTACGAGCAGTACTTC. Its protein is CASSISSGFFSYEQYF.

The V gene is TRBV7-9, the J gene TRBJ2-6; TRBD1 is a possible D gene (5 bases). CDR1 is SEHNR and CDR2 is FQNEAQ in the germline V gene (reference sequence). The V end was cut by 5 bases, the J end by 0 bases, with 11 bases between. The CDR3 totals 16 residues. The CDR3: CASSPDSSSGANVLTF. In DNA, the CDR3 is TGTGCCAGCAGCCCTGACAGCTCCTCTGGGGCCAACGTCCTGACTTTC.

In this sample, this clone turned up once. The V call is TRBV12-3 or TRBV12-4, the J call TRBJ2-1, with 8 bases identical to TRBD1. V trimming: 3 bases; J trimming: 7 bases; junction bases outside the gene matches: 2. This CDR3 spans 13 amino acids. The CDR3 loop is CASSFRQGNEQFF. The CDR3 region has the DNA TGTGCCAGCAGTTTCAGACAGGGGAATGAGCAGTTCTTC.

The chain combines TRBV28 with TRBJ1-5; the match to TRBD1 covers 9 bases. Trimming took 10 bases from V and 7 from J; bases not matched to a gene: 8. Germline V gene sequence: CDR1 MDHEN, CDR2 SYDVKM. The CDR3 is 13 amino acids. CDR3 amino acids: CATEGQGIQPQHF. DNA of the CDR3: TGTGCCACCGAGGGACAGGGAATCCAGCCCCAGCATTTT. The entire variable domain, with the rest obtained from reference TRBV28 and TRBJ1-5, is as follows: DVKVTQSSRYLVKRTGEKVFLECVQDMDHENMFWYRQDPGLGLRLIYFSYDVKMKEKGDIPEGYSVSREKKERFSLILESASTNQTSMYLCATEGQGIQPQHFGDGTRLSIL.

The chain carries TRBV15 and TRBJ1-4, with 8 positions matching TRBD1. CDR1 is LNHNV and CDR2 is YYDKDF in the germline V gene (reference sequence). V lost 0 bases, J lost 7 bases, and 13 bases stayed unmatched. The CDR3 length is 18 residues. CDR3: CATSRDGRQGTSGEKLFF. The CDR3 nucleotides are TGTGCCACCAGCAGAGATGGGAGACAGGGGACCTCGGGTGAAAAACTGTTTTTT.

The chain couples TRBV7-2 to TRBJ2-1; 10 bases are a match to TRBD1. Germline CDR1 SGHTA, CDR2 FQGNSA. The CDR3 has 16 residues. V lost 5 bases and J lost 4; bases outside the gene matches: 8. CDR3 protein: CASSPVGDRGYNEQFF. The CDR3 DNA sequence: TGTGCCAGCAGCCCCGTGGGGGACAGGGGATACAATGAGCAGTTCTTC.

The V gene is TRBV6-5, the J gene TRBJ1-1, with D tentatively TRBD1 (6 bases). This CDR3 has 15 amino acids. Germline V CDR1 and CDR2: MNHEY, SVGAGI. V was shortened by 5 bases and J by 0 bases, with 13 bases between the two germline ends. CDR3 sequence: CASSPLGGMNTEAFF. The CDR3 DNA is TGTGCCAGCAGTCCTTTAGGGGGTATGAACACTGAAGCTTTCTTT.

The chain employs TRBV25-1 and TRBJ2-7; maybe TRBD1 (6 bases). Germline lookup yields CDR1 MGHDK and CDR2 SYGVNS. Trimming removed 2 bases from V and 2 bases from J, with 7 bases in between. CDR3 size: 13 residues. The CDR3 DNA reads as TGTGCCAGCAGTGAAAGGGACACCTACGAGCAGTACTTC. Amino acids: CASSERDTYEQYF.